This T cell receptor (beta chain) was profiled in a study of T-cell memory formation after mild COVID-19. Study conclusions and caveats: Whether second-wave clones peaking at day 37 were SARS-CoV-2 specific went unconfirmed.

A word on this clonotype: Antigen: not known.

MiXCR, applied by TCRdb to the 5' RACE reads, yields one record per CDR3 protein. The sample includes almost 550,000 distinct CDR3 sequences, roughly 21% seen only once; the top ten take under 15%. The sequence derives from an adult woman who had mild COVID-19 (a few samples of this study predate the infection). Cell type and time point are not known. The sequenced sample was PBMCs or a T cell subset sorted from them (not recorded which).

The CDR3 sequence is CSTPRGERGYTF. DNA for the CDR3: TGCAGTACCCCGAGGGGGGAGAGAGGCTACACCTTC. This chain connects TRBV20-1 to TRBJ1-2; D is perhaps TRBD1 (6 bases). Germline V gene lookup returns CDR1 DFQATT and CDR2 SNEGSKA (reference sequence). The CDR3 runs to 12 residues. V lost 8 bases, J lost 8 bases, and 18 bases lay in between.